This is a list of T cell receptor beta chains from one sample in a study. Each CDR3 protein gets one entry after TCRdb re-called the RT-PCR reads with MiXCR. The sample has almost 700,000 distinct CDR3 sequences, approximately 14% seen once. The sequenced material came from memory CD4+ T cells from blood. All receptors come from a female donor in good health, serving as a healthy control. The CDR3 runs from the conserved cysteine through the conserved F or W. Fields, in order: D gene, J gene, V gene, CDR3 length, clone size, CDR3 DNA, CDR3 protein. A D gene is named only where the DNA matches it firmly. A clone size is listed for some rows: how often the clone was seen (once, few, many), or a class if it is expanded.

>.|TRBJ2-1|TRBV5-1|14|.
TGCGCCAGCAGCTTGTCGGGGGGCTCCTACGAGCAGTTCTTC
CASSLSGGSYEQFF
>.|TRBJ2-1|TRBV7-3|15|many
TGTGCCAGCAGCTTAATAGGTCGGGAATACAATGAGCAGTTCTTC
CASSLIGREYNEQFF
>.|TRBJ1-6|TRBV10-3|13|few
TGTGCCATCGGGAAGGGGAATAATTCACCCCTCCACTTT
CAIGKGNNSPLHF
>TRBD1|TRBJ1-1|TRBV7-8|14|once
TGTGCCAGCAGCTTGGGGACAGGGATCACTGAAGCTTTCTTT
CASSLGTGITEAFF
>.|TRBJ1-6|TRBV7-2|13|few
TGTGCCAGCAGCTCGGGGGTAACGACACCCCTCCACTTT
CASSSGVTTPLHF
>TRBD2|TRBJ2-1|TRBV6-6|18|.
TGTGCCAGCAGTTACCTCACGGGGGTACTAGCGGGAGTGAATGAGCAGTTCTTC
CASSYLTGVLAGVNEQFF
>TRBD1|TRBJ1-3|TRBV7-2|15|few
TGTGCCAGCAGCTGGGACAGGGCGGCTGGAAACACCATATATTTT
CASSWDRAAGNTIYF
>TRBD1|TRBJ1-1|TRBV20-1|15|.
TGCAGTGCTAGAGGTCTACAGGGGGCCGGCACTGAAGCTTTCTTT
CSARGLQGAGTEAFF
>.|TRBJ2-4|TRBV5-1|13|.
TGCGCCAGCAGCCCGATGGCCAAAAACATTCAGTACTTC
CASSPMAKNIQYF
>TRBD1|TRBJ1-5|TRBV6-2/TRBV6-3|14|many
TGTGCCAGCAGTATACAGGGGGATTATCAGCCCCAGCATTTT
CASSIQGDYQPQHF
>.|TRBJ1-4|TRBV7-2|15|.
TGTGCCAGCAGCTTAATGCTAGGGGTTAATGAAAAACTGTTTTTT
CASSLMLGVNEKLFF
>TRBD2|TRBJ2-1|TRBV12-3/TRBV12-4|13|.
TGTGCCAGCAGATCCACCGGGACTAGTGAGCAGTTCTTC
CASRSTGTSEQFF
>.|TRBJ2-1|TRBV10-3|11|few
TGTGCCACCGGTATAAACAATGAGCAGTTCTTC
CATGINNEQFF
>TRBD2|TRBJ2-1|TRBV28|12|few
TGTGCCAGCAGTTTGCTAGCGGAAGAGCAGTTCTTC
CASSLLAEEQFF
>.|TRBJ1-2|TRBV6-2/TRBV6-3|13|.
TGTGCCACTTCCCCCACAGGGATGTACGGCTACACCTTC
CATSPTGMYGYTF
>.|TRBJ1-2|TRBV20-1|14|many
TGCAGTGCTAGGGTGTGGGATACGAACTATGGCTACACCTTC
CSARVWDTNYGYTF
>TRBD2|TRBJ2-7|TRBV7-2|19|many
TGTGCCAGCAGCTTAAGCCTAGGGACTAGCGGGAGGGCGGGCAACGAGCAGTACTTC
CASSLSLGTSGRAGNEQYF
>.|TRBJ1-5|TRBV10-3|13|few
TGTGCCATCAGTGAGTTCGTCAATCAGCCCCAGCATTTT
CAISEFVNQPQHF
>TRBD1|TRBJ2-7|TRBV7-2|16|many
TGTGCCAGCAGCTTATCAGGGGGCAGGGTGTCCTACGAGCAGTACTTC
CASSLSGGRVSYEQYF
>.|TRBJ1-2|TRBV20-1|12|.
TGCAGTGCTCTTAGGACAGCGGCTGGCTACACCTTC
CSALRTAAGYTF
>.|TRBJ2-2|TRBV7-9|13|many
TGTGCCAGCAGTACACAGGGTAACGGGGAGCTGTTTTTT
CASSTQGNGELFF
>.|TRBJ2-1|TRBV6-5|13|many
TGTGCCAGCAGTTATAATAGGGCTGCCGGGCAGTTCTTC
CASSYNRAAGQFF
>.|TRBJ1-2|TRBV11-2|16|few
TGTGCCAGCAGCTTAGGGCCCAACAGGGAAGGAAATGGCTACACCTTC
CASSLGPNREGNGYTF